This T cell receptor (beta chain) was identified during a study of cytomegalovirus exposure and HLA in healthy donors. This clone was seen a few times. Its specificity is unknown. General study results and limits: Data from an earlier analysis indicated that most TCR beta V segments were productive either about 90% or about 30% of the time. Later analysis suggested most CMV-associated TCR beta chains were HLA-restricted.

V was pared by 5 bases and J by 3 bases, with 13 bases between. This CDR3 contains 15 residues. CDR1 is SGHTA and CDR2 is FQGNSA in the germline V gene. The PCR had 60 Vbeta and 13 Jbeta primers. Here immunoSEQ multiplex PCR was the method, and the copy in TCRdb shows in-frame clones only, minus some. The sample consists of about 130,000 clones, 8% to 9.5% of them appearing once. The chain uses TRBV7-2 and TRBJ2-2; perhaps TRBD1 as D (6 bases). The TCR sequence derives from a middle-aged man in good health and CMV-seronegative. The sequencing sample was made of PBMCs. In DNA form, the CDR3 reads TGTGCCAGCAGCCGGACAGCGTCCGACACCGGGGAGCTGTTTTTT. Encoded protein: CASSRTASDTGELFF.